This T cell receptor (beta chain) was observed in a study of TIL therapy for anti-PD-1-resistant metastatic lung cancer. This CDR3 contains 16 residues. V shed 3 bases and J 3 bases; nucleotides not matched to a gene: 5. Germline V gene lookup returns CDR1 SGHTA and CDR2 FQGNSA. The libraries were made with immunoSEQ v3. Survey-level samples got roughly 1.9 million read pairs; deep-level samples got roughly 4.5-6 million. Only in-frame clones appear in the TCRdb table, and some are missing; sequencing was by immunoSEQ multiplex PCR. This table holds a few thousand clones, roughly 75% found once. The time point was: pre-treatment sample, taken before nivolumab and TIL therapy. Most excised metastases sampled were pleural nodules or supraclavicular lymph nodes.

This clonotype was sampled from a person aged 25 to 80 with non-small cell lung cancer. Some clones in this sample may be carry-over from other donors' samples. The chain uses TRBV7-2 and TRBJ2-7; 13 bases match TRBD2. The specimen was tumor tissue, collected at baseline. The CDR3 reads CASSLVLAGGLYEQYF. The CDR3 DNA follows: TGTGCCAGCAGCTTGGTACTAGCGGGGGGGCTCTACGAGCAGTACTTC.